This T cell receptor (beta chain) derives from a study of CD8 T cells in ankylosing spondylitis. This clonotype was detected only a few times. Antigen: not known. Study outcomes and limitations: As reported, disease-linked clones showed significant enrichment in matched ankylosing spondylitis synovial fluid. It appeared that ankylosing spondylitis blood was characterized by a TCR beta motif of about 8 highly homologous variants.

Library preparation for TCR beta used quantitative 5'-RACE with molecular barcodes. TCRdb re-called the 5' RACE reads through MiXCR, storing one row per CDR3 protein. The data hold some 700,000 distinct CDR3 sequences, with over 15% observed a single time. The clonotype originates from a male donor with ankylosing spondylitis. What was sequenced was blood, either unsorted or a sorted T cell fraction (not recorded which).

CDR3 amino acids: CASSSGWAGGPGEQYF. The CDR3, as DNA: TGTGCCAGCAGTTCTGGATGGGCTGGGGGTCCCGGAGAGCAGTACTTC. This rearrangement joins TRBV28 to TRBJ2-7; either TRBD1 or TRBD2 may supply D (5 bases each). V lost 4 bases and J 7 bases, leaving 23 bases between the germline ends. Germline CDR1 is MDHEN and CDR2 is SYDVKM. CDR3 length: 16 residues.